The 8 T cell receptor beta chains in this list originate from one sample, sequenced in a study of OX40 agonist ivuxolimab in advanced cancers. Libraries were prepared by immunoSEQ multiplex PCR; TCRdb keeps only in-frame clonotypes and omits some of them. The data contain some 70,000 clones, more than 70% of them singletons. The source material was CD4+ or CD8+ T cells sorted from blood, sampled in a trial of the OX40 agonist ivuxolimab. These receptors originate from an adult with an advanced solid tumor such as melanoma, head and neck, liver or kidney cancer.

The genes are TRBV5-1 and TRBJ2-1, with D maybe TRBD2 (6 bases). The CDR3 length is 13 residues. Germline V gives CDR1 SGHRS, CDR2 YFSETQ. Between the trimmed V and J ends, which lost 4 bases and 6 bases, there was a span of 11 bases. CDR3: CASSPGLLNEQFF. The CDR3 DNA follows: TGCGCCAGCAGCCCGGGACTTCTCAATGAGCAGTTCTTC. The entire variable domain, with the rest obtained from reference TRBV5-1 and TRBJ2-1, is as follows: KAGVTQTPRYLIKTRGQQVTLSCSPISGHRSVSWYQQTPGQGLQFLFEYFSETQRNKGNFPGRFSGRQFSNSRSEMNVSTLELGDSALYLCASSPGLLNEQFFGPGTRLTVL.

This clone was found a few times. V usage is TRBV2 and J usage is TRBJ1-5, with D possibly matching TRBD1 (5 bases). Germline values: CDR1 SNHLY, CDR2 FYNNEI. This CDR3 region has 12 residues. Trimming removed 10 bases from V and 1 base from J, with 8 bases in between. The CDR3 is CATRDSNQPQHF. For the CDR3, the DNA is TGTGCCACCAGGGACAGCAATCAGCCCCAGCATTTT.

The chain links TRBV18 to TRBJ1-1; D gene unclear. The germline CDR1 and CDR2 sequences are KGHSH and LQKENI. Trimming took off 2 bases at V and 3 bases at J, with 13 bases between the two ends. CDR3 length: 15 amino acids. CDR3: CASSPIGVADTEAFF. Written as DNA, the CDR3 is TGTGCCAGCTCACCAATTGGGGTTGCGGACACTGAAGCTTTCTTT.

The gene calls are TRBV5-6 and TRBJ2-2, with unresolved D. Trimming stripped 4 bases from V and 5 bases from J, with 9 bases between. The CDR3 sequence is 13 residues long. In germline, CDR1 is SGHDT, CDR2 YYEEEE. DNA of the CDR3: TGTGCCAGCAGCCTTATACAGACCGGGGAGCTGTTTTTT. Translating gives CASSLIQTGELFF.

This chain links TRBV9 with TRBJ1-6, with D possibly TRBD1 on 5 matching bases. This CDR3 has 12 residues. V lost 7 bases, J lost 6 bases, and 8 bases lay in between. Germline lookup yields CDR1 SGDLS and CDR2 YYNGEE. CDR3 coding DNA: TGTGCCAGCCAGGGCCCTAATTCACCCCTCCACTTT. Translation: CASQGPNSPLHF.

The chain joins TRBV7-8 to TRBJ1-4, with D possibly matching TRBD1 (5 bases). The CDR3 length is 15 residues. From germline, CDR1 is SGHVS and CDR2 FQNEAQ. With 2 bases removed from V and 4 bases from J, the gap between germline ends came to 11 bases. The CDR3 bases are TGTGCCAGCAGCTTAATGTCAGGGAGTAATGAAAAACTGTTTTTT. This codes for CASSLMSGSNEKLFF.

This rearrangement joins TRBV10-1 to TRBJ2-5; 8 bases match TRBD2. This CDR3 contains 15 residues. V lost 0 bases, J lost 5 bases, and 5 bases stayed unmatched. Germline CDR1 and CDR2: WNHNN and SYGVQD (reference sequence). The CDR3 coding sequence is TGCGCCAGCAGTGAGTCGAGTCGGGGGGGTGAGACCCAGTACTTC. It codes for CASSESSRGGETQYF.

This clone was counted a few times. This chain uses TRBV2 with TRBJ1-6; weak D call: TRBD1 (6 bases). This CDR3 is built from 15 residues. Germline V gene sequence: CDR1 SNHLY, CDR2 FYNNEI. V lost 6 bases and J 7 bases, leaving 16 bases between the germline ends. The CDR3 bases are TGTGCCAGCAGCGTCACTGGACAGTCGAATTCACCCCTCCACTTT. Its translation is CASSVTGQSNSPLHF.